A single sample is the source of the 26 T cell receptor beta chains below, sequenced in a study of T cells of healthy individuals. One entry per CDR3 protein, called by TCRdb with MiXCR from the 5' RACE reads. The sample holds around 83,000 distinct CDR3 sequences; more than 5% are singletons and the top ten take about 7.5%. These receptor sequences come from a female donor in good health.

V and J are TRBV6-1 and TRBJ2-1; 10 nucleotides match TRBD2. The ends lost 4 bases at V and 7 bases at J; junction bases unmatched: 7. Germline V gene data show CDR1 as MNHNS and CDR2 as SASEGT. This CDR3 is built from 15 residues. DNA for the CDR3: TGTGCCAGCAGTGTACCGGGACTAGCGCGGAATGAGCAGTTCTTC. This codes for CASSVPGLARNEQFF.

CDR3 sequence (DNA): TGTGCCAGCAGCCCCCGTAGGGACGACTACGAGCAGTACTTC. Translated, it gives CASSPRRDDYEQYF. The rearrangement links TRBV7-2 to TRBJ2-7; D is perhaps TRBD1 or TRBD2 (5 bases each). Trimming took off 5 bases at V and 3 bases at J, with 14 bases between the two ends. Germline V gene data show CDR1 as SGHTA and CDR2 as FQGNSA. CDR3 length equals 14 residues. The full variable domain, in which reference TRBV7-2 and TRBJ2-7 provide the parts outside the CDR3, is GAGVSQSPSNKVTEKGKDVELRCDPISGHTALYWYRQSLGQGLEFLIYFQGNSAPDKSGLPSDRFSAERTGGSVSTLTIQRTQQEDSAVYLCASSPRRDDYEQYFGPGTRLTVT.

This clonotype was detected many times. J is TRBJ2-7 and V is TRBV14, with D perhaps matching TRBD2 (5 bases). Germline CDR1 and CDR2: SGHDN and FVKESK. V gave up 0 bases and J gave up 3 bases, with 9 bases separating them. The CDR3 runs 14 residues. The DNA of the CDR3 is TGTGCCAGCAGCCAAGATCTAGCTAGCTACGAGCAGTACTTC. As protein: CASSQDLASYEQYF.

This clonotype was seen at least ten times. The chain recombines TRBV4-3 with TRBJ2-3; 8 bases fit TRBD2. Germline values: CDR1 LGHNA, CDR2 YSLEER. The CDR3 has 17 residues. J lost 6 bases, V lost 0 bases, and 11 bases had no gene match. Here the CDR3 reads CASSQDREGGPPDTQYF. CDR3 coding DNA: TGCGCCAGCAGCCAAGATCGGGAGGGAGGGCCCCCCGATACGCAGTATTTT.

This clonotype was recorded at least ten times. V usage is TRBV28 and J usage is TRBJ2-7, with unresolved D. Trimming stripped 5 bases from V and 6 bases from J, with 8 bases between. The germline V gene encodes CDR1 MDHEN and CDR2 SYDVKM. The CDR3 has 11 amino acids. The CDR3 loop is CASSPASEQYF. The CDR3, as DNA: TGTGCCAGCAGTCCGGCTAGCGAGCAGTACTTC.

This clonotype was detected ten times or more. The chain carries TRBV14 and TRBJ1-1; D unresolved. The germline CDR1 and CDR2 sequences are SGHDN and FVKESK. V lost 4 bases and J 1 base, leaving 10 bases between the germline ends. CDR3 length equals 14 residues. The CDR3 nucleotides are TGTGCCAGCAGCCCAAGACTGGAGAACACTGAAGCTTTCTTT. Translation gives CASSPRLENTEAFF.

This clonotype appeared many times. The chain employs TRBV12-3 or TRBV12-4 and TRBJ1-1; D gene ambiguous. V was shortened by 6 bases and J by 6 bases, with 11 bases between the two germline ends. CDR3 length: 12 amino acids. The CDR3 coding sequence is TGTGCCAGCAGCCCCTGGTCGGCTGAAGCTTTCTTT. Protein sequence: CASSPWSAEAFF.

This clonotype was counted only a few times. The V and J genes are TRBV9 and TRBJ1-1; 10 bases are a match to TRBD1. Germline V lookup: CDR1 SGDLS, CDR2 YYNGEE. This CDR3 has 18 residues. The V gene end was trimmed by 1 base and the J gene end by 3 bases; junction bases not matched to a gene: 12. The CDR3 coding sequence is TGTGCCAGCAGCGTACATCCGGGACAGGGGCCCGGGCACACTGAAGCTTTCTTT. It translates to CASSVHPGQGPGHTEAFF.

The rearrangement uses TRBV12-5 and TRBJ1-3; 8 positions match TRBD1. The CDR3 has 19 residues. J was trimmed by 0 bases and V by 3 bases; bases with no gene match: 13. The germline gives CDR1 LGHNT, CDR2 FRNRAP. The CDR3 region has the DNA TGTGCTAGTGGTTTTTGGCTTGACAGGGGACTTAGCTCTGGAAACACCATATATTTT. Residues: CASGFWLDRGLSSGNTIYF.

This clonotype was detected ten times or more. The V and J genes are TRBV2 and TRBJ2-5; a possible D gene is TRBD1 (5 bases). Trimming pared 10 bases from V and 1 base from J, leaving 7 bases between. The CDR3 sequence is 11 residues long. Germline lookup yields CDR1 SNHLY and CDR2 FYNNEI. The CDR3, as DNA: TGTGCCACCAGGGTCCAAGAGACCCAGTACTTC. It is translated as CATRVQETQYF.

The gene calls are TRBV28 and TRBJ1-1, with D perhaps matching TRBD1 (5 bases). V gave up 2 bases and J gave up 4 bases, with 11 bases separating them. Looked up from germline, CDR1 is MDHEN and CDR2 is SYDVKM. The CDR3 extends over 14 amino acids. The CDR3 DNA follows: TGTGCCAGCAGTTTAAGGCAGGGCATCACTGAAGCTTTCTTT. This sequence encodes CASSLRQGITEAFF.

This clonotype was recorded many times. V gene TRBV20-1 combines with J gene TRBJ1-2; the D is unclear. Per the germline V gene, CDR1 is DFQATT and CDR2 is SNEGSKA (reference sequence). This CDR3 has 15 residues. The ends were cut back, 6 bases at V and 4 bases at J, with 21 bases in the middle. The CDR3 nucleotides are TGCAGTGCCGATGCCGGTTCACTTAAAGGCTATGGCTACACCTTC. Protein sequence: CSADAGSLKGYGYTF.

This clonotype has at least ten counts. The J gene is TRBJ2-7, the V gene TRBV5-1, with D possibly matching TRBD1 (6 bases). The V end lost 8 bases, the J end lost 0 bases, and 12 bases lay between the germline ends. From germline, CDR1 is SGHRS and CDR2 YFSETQ. This CDR3 has 13 amino acids. The CDR3 DNA follows: TGCGCCAGTACAGGGATAACCTCCTACGAGCAGTACTTC. As protein: CASTGITSYEQYF. The entire variable domain, with the rest obtained from reference TRBV5-1 and TRBJ2-7, is as follows: KAGVTQTPRYLIKTRGQQVTLSCSPISGHRSVSWYQQTPGQGLQFLFEYFSETQRNKGNFPGRFSGRQFSNSRSEMNVSTLELGDSALYLCASTGITSYEQYFGPGTRLTVT.

There are a few counts of this clonotype. The chain employs TRBV7-3 and TRBJ1-1; 8 bases match TRBD1. Unmatched junction bases numbered 14, after V lost 2 bases and J lost 6 bases. The CDR3 has 17 amino acids. Germline V gives CDR1 SGHTA, CDR2 FQGTGA. The CDR3 region is CASSLYPNLDRVSEAFF. For the CDR3, the DNA is TGTGCCAGCAGCTTATATCCCAATTTGGACAGGGTCTCTGAAGCTTTCTTT.

The chain uses TRBV18 and TRBJ2-3; D remains ambiguous. CDR1 KGHSH and CDR2 LQKENI come from the germline V gene. This CDR3 comprises 13 residues. V was trimmed by 3 bases and J by 2 bases, leaving 6 bases between them. The DNA for the CDR3 is TGTGCCAGCTCACCTATCATCACAGATACGCAGTATTTT. Translated, it gives CASSPIITDTQYF. Drawing the rest from reference TRBV18 and TRBJ2-3, the complete variable domain is NAGVMQNPRHLVRRRGQEARLRCSPMKGHSHVYWYRQLPEEGLKFMVYLQKENIIDESGMPKERFSAEFPKEGPSILRIQQVVRGDSAAYFCASSPIITDTQYFGPGTRLTVL.

This clonotype was observed many times. This rearrangement joins TRBV20-1 to TRBJ1-1; no firm D call. V was trimmed by 7 bases and J by 1 base, leaving 13 bases between them. The CDR3 runs to 13 residues. CDR1 DFQATT and CDR2 SNEGSKA come from the germline V gene (reference sequence). CDR3 loop: CSVYSGENTEAFF. The CDR3 DNA sequence: TGCAGTGTTTATTCCGGAGAGAACACTGAAGCTTTCTTT.

This clonotype appeared a few times. The rearrangement uses TRBV14 and TRBJ2-1, with unresolved D. The CDR3 extends over 11 amino acids. With 3 bases removed from V and 9 bases from J, the gap between germline ends came to 6 bases. The V gene's germline CDR1 is SGHDN and CDR2 FVKESK. CDR3 sequence: CASSQWVEQFF. As DNA, the CDR3 is TGTGCCAGCAGCCAGTGGGTTGAGCAGTTCTTC.

About this clonotype: With a much larger clone just one base away, this may be a read error. The chain couples TRBV27 to TRBJ2-1, with 12 bases that match TRBD2. CDR1 is MNHEY and CDR2 is SMNVEV in the germline V gene (reference sequence). This CDR3 contains 16 residues. CDR3 coding DNA: TGTGTCAGCAGTACCCGGACTAGCGGGACCATCAATGAGCAGTTCTTC. Translated, it gives CVSSTRTSGTINEQFF.

This chain joins TRBV15 and TRBJ2-1, with TRBD2 identical over 12 bases. The CDR3 covers 15 residues. Germline CDR1 is LNHNV and CDR2 is YYDKDF (reference sequence). The junction had 4 bases not matched to a gene; V was cut back by 1 base and J by 9 bases. The CDR3 sequence: CATSRGLAGVAEQFF. The CDR3 DNA follows: TGTGCCACCAGCAGAGGACTAGCGGGAGTTGCTGAGCAGTTCTTC.

This clonotype was seen many times. V usage is TRBV12-3 or TRBV12-4 and J usage is TRBJ2-7; 8 nucleotides agree with TRBD1. The J segment lost 5 bases and the V segment lost 3 bases, leaving 6 bases of the junction unmatched. The CDR3 totals 14 residues. The CDR3 DNA sequence: TGTGCCAGCAGTTTTATACAGGGGGTGAACGAGCAGTACTTC. Protein sequence: CASSFIQGVNEQYF.

This clonotype appeared many times. The chain uses TRBV28 and TRBJ2-4; 11 positions match TRBD2. Germline CDR1 MDHEN, CDR2 SYDVKM. This CDR3 comprises 14 residues. Trimming took 3 bases from V and 7 from J; bases not matched to a gene: 2. The CDR3 DNA reads as TGTGCCAGCAGTTTTAGCGGGAGGGTTAACATTCAGTACTTC. Translating it yields CASSFSGRVNIQYF.

A word on this clonotype: A read error may account for a junction end that differs from germline. This chain joins TRBV28 and TRBJ2-6; 7 bases are a match to TRBD2. Per germline, CDR1 MDHEN and CDR2 SYDVKM. CDR3 length equals 12 residues. The CDR3 loop reads CASSPPAGDASF. The CDR3 DNA reads TGTGCCAGCAGTCCTCCCGCGGGAGACGCATCTTTC. Full variable domain (outside the CDR3, taken from reference TRBV28 and TRBJ2-6): DVKVTQSSRYLVKRTGEKVFLECVQDMDHENMFWYRQDPGLGLRLIYFSYDVKMKEKGDIPEGYSVSREKKERFSLILESASTNQTSMYLCASSPPAGDASFGAGSRLTVL.

This clonotype was counted ten times or more. The chain has TRBV4-2 and TRBJ2-2; 8 bases align to TRBD2. Germline CDR1 reads LGHNA; CDR2 reads YNFKEQ. Trimming removed 1 base from V and 3 bases from J; junction bases left unmatched: 4. This CDR3 is built from 16 residues. The CDR3 loop reads CASSQVGAGDTGELFF. In DNA, the CDR3 is TGTGCCAGCAGCCAAGTGGGAGCGGGAGACACCGGGGAGCTGTTTTTT.

The gene calls are TRBV6-6 and TRBJ2-3; maybe TRBD2 (5 bases). The V gene's germline CDR1 is MNHNY and CDR2 SVGAGI (reference sequence). Trimming left V 5 bases short and J 2 bases short, with 14 bases between. This CDR3 has 15 residues. CDR3 residues: CASSDPSGFTDTQYF. CDR3 nucleotides: TGTGCCAGCAGTGACCCCTCGGGGTTCACAGATACGCAGTATTTT.

The chain employs TRBV4-3 and TRBJ2-1; the D gene is possibly TRBD2 (6 bases). The length of the CDR3 is 18 residues. The V gene lost 1 base and the J gene lost 2 bases, with 18 bases spanning the gap. Germline assignment: CDR1 LGHNA and CDR2 YSLEER. The CDR3 sequence is CASSQARLGAGPYNEQFF. The CDR3 DNA sequence: TGCGCCAGCAGCCAAGCCAGACTCGGAGCGGGCCCCTACAATGAGCAGTTCTTC.

The chain joins TRBV7-3 to TRBJ2-1; TRBD1 aligns across 8 bases. CDR1 and CDR2 from the germline V gene are SGHTA and FQGTGA. The CDR3 spans 16 residues. Germline trimming cut 11 bases from V and 5 bases from J; bases unmatched to any gene: 17. The CDR3 nucleotides are TGTGCCCCTCGGACGACAGGGGCGACTTTCCACAATGAGCAGTTCTTC. It translates to CAPRTTGATFHNEQFF.